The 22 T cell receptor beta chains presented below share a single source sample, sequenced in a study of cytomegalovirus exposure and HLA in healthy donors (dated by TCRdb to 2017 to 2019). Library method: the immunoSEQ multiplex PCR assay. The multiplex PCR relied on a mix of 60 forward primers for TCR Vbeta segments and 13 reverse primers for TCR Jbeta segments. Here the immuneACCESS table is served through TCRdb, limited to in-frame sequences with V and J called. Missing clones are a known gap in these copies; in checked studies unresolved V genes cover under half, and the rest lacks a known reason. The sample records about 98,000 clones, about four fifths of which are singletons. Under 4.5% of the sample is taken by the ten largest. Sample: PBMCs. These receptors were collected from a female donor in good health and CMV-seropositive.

The CDR3 coding sequence is TGTGCCATCAGTGACCAGGGGGCGATCTATAATTCACCCCTCCACTTT. Its protein is CAISDQGAIYNSPLHF. V usage is TRBV10-3 and J usage is TRBJ1-6; TRBD1 aligns across 8 bases. Germline lookup yields CDR1 ENHRY and CDR2 SYGVKD. There are 16 residues in the CDR3. V was clipped by 3 bases and J by 3 bases; unmatched bases: 4.

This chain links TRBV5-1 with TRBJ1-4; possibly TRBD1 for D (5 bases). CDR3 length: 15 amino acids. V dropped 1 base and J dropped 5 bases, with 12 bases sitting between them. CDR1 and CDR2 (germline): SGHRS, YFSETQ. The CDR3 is CASSLYSGKNEKLFF. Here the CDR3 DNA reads TGCGCCAGCAGCTTGTATTCAGGGAAAAATGAAAAACTGTTTTTT. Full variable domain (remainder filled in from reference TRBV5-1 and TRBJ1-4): KAGVTQTPRYLIKTRGQQVTLSCSPISGHRSVSWYQQTPGQGLQFLFEYFSETQRNKGNFPGRFSGRQFSNSRSEMNVSTLELGDSALYLCASSLYSGKNEKLFFGSGTQLSVL.

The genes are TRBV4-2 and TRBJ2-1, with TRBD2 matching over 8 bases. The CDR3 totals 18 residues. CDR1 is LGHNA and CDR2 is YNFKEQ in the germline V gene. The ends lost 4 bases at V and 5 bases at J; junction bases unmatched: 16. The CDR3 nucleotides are TGTGCCAGCAGCCTCCACGGGGTAGCGGGGAAACCCGACAATGAGCAGTTCTTC. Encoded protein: CASSLHGVAGKPDNEQFF.

The CDR3 DNA is TGTGCCAGCAGTTACGCACGGGACTATGGCTACACCTTC. This encodes CASSYARDYGYTF. V usage is TRBV6-6 and J usage is TRBJ1-2; D remains unclear. This CDR3 has 13 amino acids. Germline CDR1 reads MNHNY; CDR2 reads SVGAGI (reference sequence). V dropped 2 bases and J dropped 3 bases, with 7 bases sitting between them.

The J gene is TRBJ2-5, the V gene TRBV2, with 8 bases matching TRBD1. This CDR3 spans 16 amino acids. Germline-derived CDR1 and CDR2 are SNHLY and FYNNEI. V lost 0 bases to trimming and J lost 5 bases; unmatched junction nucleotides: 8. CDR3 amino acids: CASSEARSTGVETQYF. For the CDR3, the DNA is TGTGCCAGCAGTGAAGCGCGTTCGACAGGGGTCGAGACCCAGTACTTC.

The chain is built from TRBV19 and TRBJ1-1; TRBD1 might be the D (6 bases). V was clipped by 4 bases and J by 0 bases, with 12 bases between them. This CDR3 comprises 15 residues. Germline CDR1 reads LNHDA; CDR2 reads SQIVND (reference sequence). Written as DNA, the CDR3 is TGTGCCAGTAGTAACCAACAGGGTATGAACACTGAAGCTTTCTTT. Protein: CASSNQQGMNTEAFF.

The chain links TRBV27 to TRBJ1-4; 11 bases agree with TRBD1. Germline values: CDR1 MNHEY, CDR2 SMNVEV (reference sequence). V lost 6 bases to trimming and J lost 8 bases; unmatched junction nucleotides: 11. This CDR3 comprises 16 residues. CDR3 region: CASSSGTGGFREKLFF. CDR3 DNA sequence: TGTGCCAGCAGCTCCGGGACAGGGGGATTTAGGGAAAAACTGTTTTTT.

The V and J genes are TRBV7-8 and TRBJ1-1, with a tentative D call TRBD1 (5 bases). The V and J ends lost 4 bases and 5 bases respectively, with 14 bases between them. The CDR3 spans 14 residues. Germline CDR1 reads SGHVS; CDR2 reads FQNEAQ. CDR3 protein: CASSSPGGATEAFF. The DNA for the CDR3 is TGTGCCAGCAGCTCACCGGGGGGAGCAACTGAAGCTTTCTTT.

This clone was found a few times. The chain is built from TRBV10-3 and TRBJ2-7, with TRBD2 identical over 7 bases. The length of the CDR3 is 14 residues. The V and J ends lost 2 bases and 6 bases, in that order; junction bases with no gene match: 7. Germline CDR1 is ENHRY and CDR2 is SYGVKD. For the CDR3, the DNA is TGTGCCATCAGTGAGGGACTAGAAGTGAGCGAGCAGTACTTC. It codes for CAISEGLEVSEQYF.

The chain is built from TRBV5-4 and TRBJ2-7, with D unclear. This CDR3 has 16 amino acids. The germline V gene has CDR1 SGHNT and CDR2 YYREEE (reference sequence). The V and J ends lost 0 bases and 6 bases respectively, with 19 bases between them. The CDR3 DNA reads TGTGCCAGCAGCTTGGAAGTAGTGCGGCTCTCCGCCGAGCAGTACTTC. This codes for CASSLEVVRLSAEQYF. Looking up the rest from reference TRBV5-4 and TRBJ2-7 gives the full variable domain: ETGVTQSPTHLIKTRGQQVTLRCSSQSGHNTVSWYQQALGQGPQFIFQYYREEENGRGNFPPRFSGLQFPNYSSELNVNALELDDSALYLCASSLEVVRLSAEQYFGPGTRLTVT.

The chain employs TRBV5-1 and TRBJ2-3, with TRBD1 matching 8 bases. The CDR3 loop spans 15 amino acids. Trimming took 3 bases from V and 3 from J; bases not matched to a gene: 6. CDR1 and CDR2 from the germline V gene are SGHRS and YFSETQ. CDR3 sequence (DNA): TGCGCCAGCAGCTCCGGACAGGGAGGAACAGATACGCAGTATTTT. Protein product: CASSSGQGGTDTQYF.

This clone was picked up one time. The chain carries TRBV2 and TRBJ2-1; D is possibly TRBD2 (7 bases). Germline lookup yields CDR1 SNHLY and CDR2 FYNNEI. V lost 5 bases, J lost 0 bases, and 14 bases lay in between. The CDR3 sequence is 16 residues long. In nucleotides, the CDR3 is TGTGCCAGCAGTTGGGGGGGGGCCGGCTCCTACAATGAGCAGTTCTTC. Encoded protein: CASSWGGAGSYNEQFF.

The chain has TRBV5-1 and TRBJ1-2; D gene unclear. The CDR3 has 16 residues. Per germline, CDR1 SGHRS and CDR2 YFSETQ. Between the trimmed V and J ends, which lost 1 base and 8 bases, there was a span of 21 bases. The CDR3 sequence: CASSLPPLTGGGGYTF. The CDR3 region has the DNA TGCGCCAGCAGCTTGCCGCCCTTGACGGGAGGAGGGGGCTACACCTTC.

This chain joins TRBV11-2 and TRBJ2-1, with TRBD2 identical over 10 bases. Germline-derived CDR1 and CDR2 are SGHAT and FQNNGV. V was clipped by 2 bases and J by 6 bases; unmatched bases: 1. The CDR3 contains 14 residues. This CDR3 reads CASSLLAGVNEQFF. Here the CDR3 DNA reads TGTGCCAGCAGCTTACTAGCGGGAGTCAATGAGCAGTTCTTC.

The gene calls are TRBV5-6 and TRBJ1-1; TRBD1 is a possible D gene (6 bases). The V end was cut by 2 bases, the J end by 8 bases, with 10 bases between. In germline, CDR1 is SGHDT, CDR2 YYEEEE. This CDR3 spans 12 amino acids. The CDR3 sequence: CASSFGGTEAFF. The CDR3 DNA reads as TGTGCCAGCAGCTTCGGTGGGACAGAAGCTTTCTTT.

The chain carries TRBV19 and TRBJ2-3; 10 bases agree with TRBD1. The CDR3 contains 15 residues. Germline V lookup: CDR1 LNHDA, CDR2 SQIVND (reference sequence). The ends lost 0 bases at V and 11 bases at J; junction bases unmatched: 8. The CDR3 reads CASSIEGQGVRWQYF. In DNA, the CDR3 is TGTGCCAGTAGTATAGAAGGACAGGGGGTAAGGTGGCAGTATTTT.

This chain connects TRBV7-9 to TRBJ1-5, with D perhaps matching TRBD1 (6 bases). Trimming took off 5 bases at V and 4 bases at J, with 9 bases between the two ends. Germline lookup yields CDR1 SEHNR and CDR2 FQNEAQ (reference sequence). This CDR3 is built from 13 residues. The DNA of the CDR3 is TGTGCCAGCAGCCGCGGACAGAATCAGCCCCAGCATTTT. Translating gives CASSRGQNQPQHF.

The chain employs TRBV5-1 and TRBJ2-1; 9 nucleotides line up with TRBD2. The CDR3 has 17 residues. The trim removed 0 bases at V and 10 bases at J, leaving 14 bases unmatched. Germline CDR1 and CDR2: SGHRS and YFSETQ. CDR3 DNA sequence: TGCGCCAGCAGCTTGGCCTATGGCGGGGGGGCCCGGAGCGAGCAGTTCTTC. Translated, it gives CASSLAYGGGARSEQFF.

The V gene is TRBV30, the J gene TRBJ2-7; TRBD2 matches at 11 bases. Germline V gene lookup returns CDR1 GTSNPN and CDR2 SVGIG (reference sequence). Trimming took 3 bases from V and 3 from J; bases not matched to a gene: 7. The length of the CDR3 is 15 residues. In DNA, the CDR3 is TGTGCCTGGAGGGTAGGACTAGCGGGCCTCTACGAGCAGTACTTC. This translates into CAWRVGLAGLYEQYF.

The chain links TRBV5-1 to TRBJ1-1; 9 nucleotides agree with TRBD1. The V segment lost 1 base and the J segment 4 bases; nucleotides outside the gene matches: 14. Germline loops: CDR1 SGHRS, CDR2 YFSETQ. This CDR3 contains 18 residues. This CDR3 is CASSLYANWGQGITEAFF. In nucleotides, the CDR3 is TGCGCCAGCAGCTTGTATGCCAATTGGGGACAGGGAATCACTGAAGCTTTCTTT.

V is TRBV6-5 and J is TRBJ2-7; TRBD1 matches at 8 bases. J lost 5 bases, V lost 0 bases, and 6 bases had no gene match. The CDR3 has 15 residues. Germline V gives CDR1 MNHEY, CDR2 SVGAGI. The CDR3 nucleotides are TGTGCCAGCAGTTACTCGCGACAGGGGCGGAACGAGCAGTACTTC. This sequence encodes CASSYSRQGRNEQYF.

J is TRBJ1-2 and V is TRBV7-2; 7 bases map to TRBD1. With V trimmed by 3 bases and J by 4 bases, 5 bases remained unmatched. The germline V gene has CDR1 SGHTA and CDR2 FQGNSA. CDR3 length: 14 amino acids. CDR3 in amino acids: CASSFGRGFYGYTF. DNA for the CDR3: TGTGCCAGCAGCTTCGGCAGGGGGTTCTATGGCTACACCTTC. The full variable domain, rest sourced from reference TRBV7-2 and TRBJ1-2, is GAGVSQSPSNKVTEKGKDVELRCDPISGHTALYWYRQSLGQGLEFLIYFQGNSAPDKSGLPSDRFSAERTGGSVSTLTIQRTQQEDSAVYLCASSFGRGFYGYTFGSGTRLTVV.